The text below deals with one T cell receptor (beta chain). This sample was included in a study of blood T cell repertoires in COVID-19. Study in general: COVID-19 samples collected from the United States, Italy and Spain covered acute and convalescent phases. Nucleic acid was either cDNA or gDNA, and it came from T cells, B-cell-depleted T cells, or PBMCs.

In the authors' workflow: Estimates of nucleated cell counts were drawn from the amplification of reference gene primers. Clones were sequenced by immunoSEQ multiplex PCR, and TCRdb holds only the in-frame ones, with some missing. Clonal size and the V and J genes are those of that table, whereas D and trimming came from the DNA. The sample contains roughly 50,000 clones, 80% to 90% of which appear only once. The receptor was isolated from a middle-aged man with acute or convalescent COVID-19. The material sequenced was peripheral blood.

The CDR3 bases are TGCGCCAGCAGCTCCGGGGGAACGAACACCGGGGAGCTGTTTTTT. Translation: CASSSGGTNTGELFF. The chain links TRBV5-1 to TRBJ2-2; D is perhaps TRBD2 (6 bases). This CDR3 contains 15 residues. Deletions cut 3 bases from V and 0 bases from J, with 9 bases between. Germline CDR1 SGHRS, CDR2 YFSETQ.